Presented here are 20 T cell receptor beta chains from one specimen sequenced in a study of cytomegalovirus exposure and HLA in healthy donors. Use of 60 Vbeta and 13 Jbeta primers characterized the PCR. The data were produced by immunoSEQ multiplex PCR, yet TCRdb's version contains in-frame clones alone and is incomplete. The sample is made up of over 200,000 clones, and the top ten hold 0.75% to 1% of it. Specimen: PBMCs. Receptors originate from a young woman in good health and CMV-seropositive.

The chain couples TRBV6-6 to TRBJ2-7; no firm D call. Trimming stripped 8 bases from V and 7 bases from J, with 18 bases between. CDR1 is MNHNY and CDR2 is SVGAGI in the germline V gene (reference sequence). The CDR3 is 13 residues long. The CDR3 DNA is TGTGCCAGCCGTTTGTCGGGTCCCGGGGAGCAGTACTTC. Its protein is CASRLSGPGEQYF.

The gene calls are TRBV13 and TRBJ1-4; D ambiguous. Germline lookup yields CDR1 PRHDT and CDR2 FYEKMQ (reference sequence). Between the trimmed V and J ends, which lost 3 bases and 7 bases, there was a span of 12 bases. This CDR3 has 14 residues. The CDR3, as DNA: TGTGCCAGCAGCTTGAGCCGGAGAGGTGAAAAACTGTTTTTT. It codes for CASSLSRRGEKLFF.

The chain has TRBV6-6 and TRBJ2-1; D unclear. Germline V lookup: CDR1 MNHNY, CDR2 SVGAGI (reference sequence). The CDR3 has 12 residues. Between the trimmed V and J ends, which lost 7 bases and 7 bases, there was a span of 11 bases. CDR3 amino acids: CASTVSRNEQFF. The CDR3 DNA sequence: TGTGCCAGCACCGTCTCGCGGAATGAGCAGTTCTTC.

The chain joins TRBV2 to TRBJ1-1, with a tentative D call TRBD1 (5 bases). Germline CDR1 is SNHLY and CDR2 is FYNNEI. The CDR3 is made up of 14 amino acids. The V end lost 4 bases, the J end lost 1 base, and 10 bases lay between the germline ends. CDR3 nucleotides: TGTGCCAGCAGTGGACAGTTCACGAACACTGAAGCTTTCTTT. It translates to CASSGQFTNTEAFF.

V and J are TRBV6-5 and TRBJ1-1; tentatively, D is TRBD1 (6 bases). Germline-derived CDR1 and CDR2 are MNHEY and SVGAGI. This CDR3 has 14 residues. With 7 bases removed from V and 6 bases from J, the gap between germline ends came to 18 bases. The CDR3 bases are TGTGCCAGCACCCCACAGGGCGCATGGGCTGAAGCTTTCTTT. Amino acids: CASTPQGAWAEAFF.

The genes are TRBV30 and TRBJ2-5; D may be TRBD2 (6 bases). The germline V gene has CDR1 GTSNPN and CDR2 SVGIG (reference sequence). The CDR3 length is 19 residues. Between the trimmed V and J ends, which lost 0 bases and 4 bases, there was a span of 27 bases. CDR3 region: CAWSVRGRGVQNLIETQYF. For the CDR3, the DNA is TGTGCCTGGAGTGTACGTGGGCGGGGAGTTCAAAATCTAATAGAGACCCAGTACTTC.

This chain links TRBV6-1 with TRBJ1-5, with 7 bases that match TRBD1. V shed 7 bases and J 7 bases; nucleotides not matched to a gene: 10. This CDR3 contains 14 residues. The V gene's germline CDR1 is MNHNS and CDR2 SASEGT. CDR3 protein: CASTPNRGRQPQHF. CDR3 coding DNA: TGTGCCAGCACACCGAACAGGGGTCGCCAGCCCCAGCATTTT.

The chain is built from TRBV4-1 and TRBJ2-1; 7 bases map to TRBD2. In germline, CDR1 is MGHRA, CDR2 YSYEKL. V lost 4 bases, J lost 8 bases, and 8 bases stayed unmatched. CDR3 length: 14 amino acids. Here the CDR3 reads CASSPSTSFDEQFF. Written as DNA, the CDR3 is TGCGCCAGCAGCCCCTCGACTAGCTTCGATGAGCAGTTCTTC.

The chain links TRBV28 to TRBJ2-7; 9 nucleotides match TRBD1. This CDR3 contains 15 residues. V was clipped by 4 bases and J by 4 bases; unmatched bases: 8. Germline lookup yields CDR1 MDHEN and CDR2 SYDVKM. CDR3 amino acids: CASSSAGGQGYEQYF. CDR3 nucleotide sequence: TGTGCCAGCAGTTCCGCTGGGGGACAGGGATACGAGCAGTACTTC. Full variable domain (outside the CDR3, taken from reference TRBV28 and TRBJ2-7): DVKVTQSSRYLVKRTGEKVFLECVQDMDHENMFWYRQDPGLGLRLIYFSYDVKMKEKGDIPEGYSVSREKKERFSLILESASTNQTSMYLCASSSAGGQGYEQYFGPGTRLTVT.

J is TRBJ2-3 and V is TRBV7-2; weak D call: TRBD1 (5 bases). Germline loops: CDR1 SGHTA, CDR2 FQGNSA. Trimming pared 5 bases from V and 2 bases from J, leaving 11 bases between. The CDR3 runs to 14 residues. The CDR3: CASSRGHATDTQYF. CDR3 nucleotides: TGTGCCAGCAGCCGAGGACATGCCACAGATACGCAGTATTTT. Using reference TRBV7-2 and TRBJ2-3 for the parts outside the CDR3, the full variable domain is GAGVSQSPSNKVTEKGKDVELRCDPISGHTALYWYRQSLGQGLEFLIYFQGNSAPDKSGLPSDRFSAERTGGSVSTLTIQRTQQEDSAVYLCASSRGHATDTQYFGPGTRLTVL.

The chain carries TRBV18 and TRBJ2-7, with D possibly TRBD2 on 5 matching bases. From germline, CDR1 is KGHSH and CDR2 LQKENI. This CDR3 comprises 15 residues. Trimming stripped 0 bases from V and 3 bases from J, with 12 bases between. CDR3 DNA: TGTGCCAGCTCACCACCGGACGCAGCGGTCTACGAGCAGTACTTC. It encodes CASSPPDAAVYEQYF.

V usage is TRBV7-6 and J usage is TRBJ1-1; TRBD1 is a possible D gene (5 bases). Trimming stripped 4 bases from V and 7 bases from J, with 13 bases between. This CDR3 spans 13 amino acids. Per germline, CDR1 SGHVS and CDR2 FNYEAQ. This CDR3 is CASSSLRDFEAFF. CDR3 in DNA: TGTGCCAGCAGCTCTCTCCGGGACTTTGAAGCTTTCTTT.

About this clone itself: An end of the junction does not agree with germline; a read error may underlie this. V and J are TRBV19 and TRBJ1-5; the D is unclear. Per the germline V gene, CDR1 is LNHDA and CDR2 is SQIVND (reference sequence). The CDR3 loop spans 13 amino acids. CDR3 nucleotide sequence: TGTGCCAGTAGTAAGGAAGGATGGGAGCCCCAGCACTTT. This translates into CASSKEGWEPQHF.

V is TRBV10-3 and J is TRBJ2-3, with a tentative D call TRBD1 (5 bases). The CDR3 loop spans 12 amino acids. V was trimmed by 2 bases and J by 9 bases, leaving 9 bases between them. CDR1 and CDR2 from the germline V gene are ENHRY and SYGVKD. In DNA form, the CDR3 reads TGTGCCATCAGTGAGGGGGCTGACACGCAGTATTTT. It encodes CAISEGADTQYF.

This sequence joins TRBV5-5 and TRBJ2-7; the D gene is possibly TRBD1 (5 bases). The CDR3 has 13 residues. V lost 4 bases to trimming and J lost 2 bases, with 10 bases between them. Germline V CDR1 and CDR2: SGHKS, YYEKEE (reference sequence). The CDR3 sequence is CASSPQGTYEQYF. The DNA for the CDR3 is TGTGCCAGCAGCCCTCAGGGAACCTACGAGCAGTACTTC.

The rearrangement joins TRBV11-2 to TRBJ2-1, with TRBD2 matching 13 bases. V was pared by 5 bases and J by 7 bases, with 8 bases of the junction left unmatched. The germline V gene has CDR1 SGHAT and CDR2 FQNNGV. This CDR3 region has 16 residues. CDR3 nucleotides: TGTGCCAGCAGCCCATGGACTAGCGGGAGAGGAAATGAGCAGTTCTTC. Its translation: CASSPWTSGRGNEQFF.

The chain carries TRBV7-9 and TRBJ1-1; 8 bases map to TRBD1. The CDR3 consists of 14 residues. Per the germline V gene, CDR1 is SEHNR and CDR2 is FQNEAQ (reference sequence). V dropped 1 base and J dropped 3; count of bases not matched to a gene: 1. The CDR3 spells CASSLGTGYTEAFF. The CDR3 nucleotides are TGTGCCAGCAGCTTAGGGACAGGGTACACTGAAGCTTTCTTT.

For the CDR3, the DNA is TGCAGCGTGGCCCGGACAGAAGGATCCTACGAGCAGTACTTC. Translating gives CSVARTEGSYEQYF. J is TRBJ2-7 and V is TRBV29-1, with a weak D call TRBD1 (6 bases). This CDR3 is built from 14 residues. Germline CDR1 SQVTM, CDR2 ANQGSEA. V was trimmed by 6 bases and J by 1 base, leaving 16 bases between them.

The chain combines TRBV11-2 with TRBJ2-2; the D gene is possibly TRBD1 (5 bases). The CDR3 has 18 amino acids. Germline-derived CDR1 and CDR2 are SGHAT and FQNNGV. Trimming left V 0 bases short and J 7 bases short, with 21 bases between. CDR3 bases: TGTGCCAGCAGCTTAGACCTCTTCGATCCAGGGAAGGGCGGGGAGCTGTTTTTT. It yields the protein CASSLDLFDPGKGGELFF.

The CDR3 region is CASSLALAGAFQETQYF. The CDR3 DNA sequence: TGTGCCAGCAGCTTAGCTCTAGCGGGGGCCTTCCAAGAGACCCAGTACTTC. The V call is TRBV11-2, the J call TRBJ2-5, with 10 positions matching TRBD2. Germline V gives CDR1 SGHAT, CDR2 FQNNGV. The CDR3 contains 17 residues. Trimming removed 1 base from V and 1 base from J; junction bases left unmatched: 6. The whole variable domain, filled in from reference TRBV11-2 and TRBJ2-5, reads EAGVAQSPRYKIIEKRQSVAFWCNPISGHATLYWYQQILGQGPKLLIQFQNNGVVDDSQLPKDRFSAERLKGVDSTLKIQPAKLEDSAVYLCASSLALAGAFQETQYFGPGTRLLVL.